This T cell receptor beta chain appears in the sequencing data of a study of shared clonotypes between healthy human individuals. Findings and caveats of the study: In having few donors, the study represented limited genetic and exposure-history diversity.

Trimming stripped 2 bases from V and 5 bases from J, with 9 bases between. Germline V gene sequence: CDR1 MDHEN, CDR2 SYDVKM. The CDR3 is made up of 13 amino acids. Some clones are missing from TCRdb's copy, which holds only in-frame ones; the method was immunoSEQ multiplex PCR. The table includes almost 750,000 clones, 72% detected once. Concerning this clone itself: What it binds is not known.

The sample consisted of memory CD4+ T cells sorted from blood. Subset reported: CD45RA-negative fraction. This sequence joins TRBV28 and TRBJ2-5, with D perhaps matching TRBD1 or TRBD2 (5 bases each). This TCR was sampled from a woman aged 25 to 39 in good health. In DNA form, the CDR3 reads TGTGCCAGCAGTTTAATCGAGGGGGAGACCCAGTACTTC. Protein product: CASSLIEGETQYF.